This TCR beta chain stems from a study of blood T cell repertoires in COVID-19. Study background: The United States, Italy and Spain provided the acute and convalescent COVID-19 samples. PBMCs, B-cell-depleted T cells, or T cells were the source of the cDNA or gDNA that made up the material.

Under the authors' procedure: Estimation of nucleated cell counts relied on the amplification of reference gene primers. Only in-frame clones appear in the TCRdb table, and some are missing; sequencing was by immunoSEQ multiplex PCR. V, J and clone size are those of that table, while D and trimming were read from the DNA. This table has more than 150,000 clones, around 87% appearing once. CDR3 length equals 15 residues. V lost 4 bases, J lost 5 bases, and 14 bases lay in between. Germline values: CDR1 MDHEN, CDR2 SYDVKM. Note on this clone: Other nucleotide sequences from this sample produce the same CDR3.

The chain combines TRBV28 with TRBJ1-4, with a tentative D call TRBD1 (6 bases). Material: peripheral blood. The receptor's source is a woman aged 40 to 50 with acute or convalescent COVID-19. In DNA, the CDR3 is TGTGCCAGCAGTTCCCCGGGACAAGGGAATGAAAAACTGTTTTTT. As protein: CASSSPGQGNEKLFF.